These T cell receptor beta chains were read from a single sample in a study of blood T cell repertoires in COVID-19. Clones were read by immunoSEQ multiplex PCR, and TCRdb kept only the in-frame ones, dropping some. The data show some 28,000 clones, roughly nine tenths seen once. Sequencing was done on a sample of peripheral blood. All receptors come from a man between 60 and 70 years old with acute or convalescent COVID-19. CDR3s include the opening cysteine and the closing phenylalanine or tryptophan. A D gene is named only where the DNA matches it firmly. Expanded clones are given a class, and other clones once, few, many or no size at all.

>TRBJ1-1|-|TRBV15|-
TGTGCCACCAGCAGCTCACCGACAGGTGGTCGGCTCATGAACACTGAAGCTTTCTTT
CATSSSPTGGRLMNTEAFF
>TRBJ2-3|TRBD2|TRBV5-4|-
TGTGCCAGCAGCTTAGGCCTTAGCGGGGGCACAGATACGCAGTATTTT
CASSLGLSGGTDTQYF
>TRBJ1-4|-|TRBV19|-
TGTGCCAGTCGGTTCAGGCCGGGGGATGAAAAACTGTTTTTT
CASRFRPGDEKLFF
>TRBJ1-4|-|TRBV6-5|-
TGTGCCAGCAGTTCTGGAGGGCCCCGAAGCTTCGCAAAACTGTTTTTT
CASSSGGPRSFAKLFF
>TRBJ2-7|-|TRBV4-1|-
TGCGCCAGCAGTCGCCCCGGGACGGGAGACTACGAGCAGTACTTC
CASSRPGTGDYEQYF
>TRBJ2-1|TRBD2|TRBV7-9|-
TGTGCCAGCAGCTTAGCGCTACTAGCGGAGGGGGATGAGCAGTTCTTC
CASSLALLAEGDEQFF
>TRBJ1-2|-|TRBV12-2|-
TGTGCAAGTCGCTTCCCCGAAGCCAGGGGTAACTATGGCTACACCTTC
CASRFPEARGNYGYTF
>TRBJ1-6|-|TRBV6-5|-
TGTGCCAGCTCAGCAGGGCAGGGCCTTACTTCACCCCTCCACTTT
CASSAGQGLTSPLHF
>TRBJ1-2|TRBD1|TRBV15|medium-sized
TGTGCCACCAGCAGAGATCGGTTGACAGGGCGTGAAGGCTACACCTTC
CATSRDRLTGREGYTF
>TRBJ1-5|-|TRBV19|-
TGTGCCAGTAGTGGAGGAGGGACGAATCAGCCCCAGCATTTT
CASSGGGTNQPQHF
>TRBJ1-1|TRBD1|TRBV27|-
TGTGCCAGCAGTTGGGGGGACAGGGGGCACGCTGAAGCTTTCTTT
CASSWGDRGHAEAFF
>TRBJ2-7|-|TRBV3-1/TRBV3-2|-
TGTGCCAGCAGCCACTCGGATAGAGGTAGCTACGAGCAGTACTTC
CASSHSDRGSYEQYF
>TRBJ1-5|-|TRBV5-6|few
TGTGCCAGCAGCCTACAGGGCTATGATCAGCCCCAGCATTTT
CASSLQGYDQPQHF
>TRBJ2-7|TRBD1|TRBV2|-
TGTGCCAGCTCTTTCCTATTGGACAGGGGGGTAGAGCAGTACTTC
CASSFLLDRGVEQYF
>TRBJ2-7|TRBD2|TRBV27|-
TGTGCCAGCAGTTTATCATCGGGGGGAGGGGCCTACGAGCAGTACTTC
CASSLSSGGGAYEQYF
>TRBJ1-1|-|TRBV10-2|-
TGCGCCAGCAGAAACAGGGTCGATACTGAAGCTTTCTTT
CASRNRVDTEAFF
>TRBJ1-1|-|TRBV7-2|-
TGTGCCAGCAGTTTTCAGGGGCCCCGCACTGAAGCTTTCTTT
CASSFQGPRTEAFF
>TRBJ1-5|-|TRBV2|-
TGTGCCAGCAGTGAAGGAGGCAATCAGCCCCAGCATTTT
CASSEGGNQPQHF
>TRBJ2-1|TRBD2|TRBV7-3|-
TGTGCCAGCAGTGGGGGACTAGCGGGAGTCGATGAGCAGTTCTTC
CASSGGLAGVDEQFF
>TRBJ1-1|-|TRBV6-5|-
TGTGCCAGCAGTTTAGTTAACCTCCTAGCGGGTACTGAAGCTTTCTTT
CASSLVNLLAGTEAFF
>TRBJ1-6|-|TRBV28|-
TGTGCCAGCAGTTTCAGCGGGAATTCACCCCTCCACTTT
CASSFSGNSPLHF
>TRBJ1-1|-|TRBV25-1|-
TGTGCCAGCAGCCCCGGGGGGGGTGGTGAAGCTTTCTTT
CASSPGGGGEAFF
>TRBJ2-3|-|TRBV24-1|-
TGTGCCACCAGTGATTTTAGCAACGGGTCCACAGATACGCAGTATTTT
CATSDFSNGSTDTQYF
>TRBJ2-6|-|TRBV2|-
TGTGCCAGCAGTGGTTCAGGGTCATCTGGGGCCAACGTCCTGACTTTC
CASSGSGSSGANVLTF
>TRBJ2-7|-|TRBV14|few
TGTGCCAGCAGCCTTCGACAGTCCTACGAGCAGTACTTC
CASSLRQSYEQYF
>TRBJ2-2|TRBD1|TRBV14|-
TGTGCCAGCAGCCAAGCCCCAGGGGGCCTTAACACCGGGGAGCTGTTTTTT
CASSQAPGGLNTGELFF
>TRBJ1-5|-|TRBV2|once
TGTGCCAGCAGTGAAGGGGCATCGGTAGGCAATCAGCCCCAGCATTTT
CASSEGASVGNQPQHF
>TRBJ1-2|-|TRBV28|few
TGTGCCAGCAGTCCAGAAGCTAACTATGGCTACACCTTC
CASSPEANYGYTF
>TRBJ1-2|-|TRBV28|-
TGTGCCAGCAGTTTGAGGACATCTGCTAACTATGGCTACACCTTC
CASSLRTSANYGYTF
>TRBJ1-4|TRBD1|TRBV14|-
TGTGCCAGCAGCCAGTTTCAGGGGGGAAAACTGTTTTTT
CASSQFQGGKLFF
>TRBJ2-5|-|TRBV18|-
TGTGCCAGCTCACTGAACACAGGGCTACGTGAGACCCAGTACTTC
CASSLNTGLRETQYF
>TRBJ1-2|TRBD1|TRBV20-1|-
TGCAGTGCCAGTGGACAGGGGGCAGATAGTCCCCTAAATGGCTACACCTTC
CSASGQGADSPLNGYTF
>TRBJ1-3|-|TRBV4-2|-
TGTGCCAGCAGCCAAGATAGAGGGTCTGGAAACACCATATATTTT
CASSQDRGSGNTIYF
>TRBJ2-2|-|TRBV7-6|-
TGTGCCAGCAGCTTAGGGCAGGGTGGCACCGGGGAGCTGTTTTTT
CASSLGQGGTGELFF
>TRBJ2-2|-|TRBV5-1|-
TGCGCCAGCAGCCCCGGACTTACGAACACCGGGGAGCTGTTTTTT
CASSPGLTNTGELFF
>TRBJ1-2|TRBD1|TRBV5-1|once
TGCGCCAGCAGCCCAGCGGACAGGGCTGACTATGGCTACACCTTC
CASSPADRADYGYTF
>TRBJ1-6|-|TRBV5-1|-
TGCGCCAGCAGCTTAGAGGGGGACTATAATTCACCCCTCCACTTT
CASSLEGDYNSPLHF
>TRBJ2-2|-|TRBV12-3/TRBV12-4|-
TGTGCCAGCAGCCCCGCCGGGGAGCTGTTTTTT
CASSPAGELFF
>TRBJ1-2|TRBD1|TRBV5-1|-
TGCGCCAGCAGCTTGGGATTACAGGGGGTCGGTAACTATGGCTACACCTTC
CASSLGLQGVGNYGYTF
>TRBJ2-1|TRBD2|TRBV5-4|-
TGTGCCAGCAGGTTTAGCGGGGGGGCTTACAATGAGCAGTTCTTC
CASRFSGGAYNEQFF
>TRBJ2-5|TRBD2|TRBV12-3/TRBV12-4|-
TGTGCCAGCAACGGGCGGGGGGAAGAGACCCAGTACTTC
CASNGRGEETQYF
>TRBJ2-3|TRBD1|TRBV28|-
TGTGCCAGCAGTCGAGGACAGGGCCTCCCAGATACGCAGTATTTT
CASSRGQGLPDTQYF
>TRBJ2-5|-|TRBV24-1|-
TGTGCCACCAGTGATTTGCGGGACTACCAAGAGACCCAGTACTTC
CATSDLRDYQETQYF
>TRBJ1-1|TRBD1|TRBV5-6|-
TGTGCCAGCAGCTCGGTGGACAGGGATGCTGAAGCTTTCTTT
CASSSVDRDAEAFF
>TRBJ2-7|TRBD2|TRBV7-2|-
TGTGCCAGCAGCTTAGCAGCGGGGGGTTACGAGCAGTACTTC
CASSLAAGGYEQYF
>TRBJ1-5|-|TRBV21-1|few
TGTGCCAGCACCCATGAATGGCCCCTGACAGGGGTCTGTCAGCCCCAGCATTTT
CASTHEWPLTGVCQPQHF
>TRBJ2-1|TRBD2|TRBV30|-
TGTGCCTGGAGTGACCTATCTAGCGGCTCCTACAATGAGCAGTTCTTC
CAWSDLSSGSYNEQFF
>TRBJ1-5|-|TRBV19|-
TGTGCCAGTAGTATGCAGCAGGAACAGCCCCAGCATTTT
CASSMQQEQPQHF
>TRBJ2-2|-|TRBV6-8|-
TGTGCCAAGAGAGGGGGTAACACCGGGGAGCTGTTTTTT
CAKRGGNTGELFF
>TRBJ2-7|-|TRBV5-6|-
TGTGCCAGCAGTCCCGGGTCCTCCTACGAGCAGTACTTC
CASSPGSSYEQYF
>TRBJ1-6|-|TRBV6-5|-
TGTGCCAGCAGTTACGTATCTGGCACCCTCCACTTT
CASSYVSGTLHF